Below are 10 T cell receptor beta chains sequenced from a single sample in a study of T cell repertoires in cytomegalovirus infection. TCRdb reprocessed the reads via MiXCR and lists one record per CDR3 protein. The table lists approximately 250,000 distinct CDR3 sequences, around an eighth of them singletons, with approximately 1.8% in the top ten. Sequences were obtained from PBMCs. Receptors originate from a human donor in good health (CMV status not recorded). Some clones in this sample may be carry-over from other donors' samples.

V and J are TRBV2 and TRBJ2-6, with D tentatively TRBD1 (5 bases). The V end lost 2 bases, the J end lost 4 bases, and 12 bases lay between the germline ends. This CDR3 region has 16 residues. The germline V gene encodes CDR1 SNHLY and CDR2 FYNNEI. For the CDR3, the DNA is TGTGCCAGCAGTGAAATAAGGGGCTCCGGGGCCAACGTCCTGACTTTC. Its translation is CASSEIRGSGANVLTF.

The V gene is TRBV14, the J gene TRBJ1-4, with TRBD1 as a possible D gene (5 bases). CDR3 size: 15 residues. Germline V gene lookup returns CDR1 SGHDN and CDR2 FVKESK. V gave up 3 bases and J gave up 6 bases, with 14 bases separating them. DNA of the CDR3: TGTGCCAGCAGCCATCGCAGGGAAAGGGATGAAAAACTGTTTTTT. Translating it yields CASSHRRERDEKLFF.

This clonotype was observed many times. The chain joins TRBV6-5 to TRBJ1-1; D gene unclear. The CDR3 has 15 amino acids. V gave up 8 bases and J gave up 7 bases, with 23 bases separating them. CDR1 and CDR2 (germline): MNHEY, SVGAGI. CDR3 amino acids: CASLPPSYSGGEAFF. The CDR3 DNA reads TGTGCCAGCCTACCTCCGAGTTACTCAGGAGGTGAAGCTTTCTTT.

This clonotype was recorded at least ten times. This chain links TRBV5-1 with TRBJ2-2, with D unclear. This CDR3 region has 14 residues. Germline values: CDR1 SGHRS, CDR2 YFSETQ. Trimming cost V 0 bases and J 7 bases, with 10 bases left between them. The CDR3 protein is CASSLEPYGGELFF. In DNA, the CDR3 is TGCGCCAGCAGCTTGGAACCTTACGGCGGGGAGCTGTTTTTT.

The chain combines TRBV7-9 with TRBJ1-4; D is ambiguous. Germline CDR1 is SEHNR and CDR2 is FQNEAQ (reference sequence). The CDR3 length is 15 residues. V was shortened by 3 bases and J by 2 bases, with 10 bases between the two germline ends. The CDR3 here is CASSLGTTTNEKLFF. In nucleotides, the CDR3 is TGTGCCAGCAGCTTGGGAACTACGACTAATGAAAAACTGTTTTTT.

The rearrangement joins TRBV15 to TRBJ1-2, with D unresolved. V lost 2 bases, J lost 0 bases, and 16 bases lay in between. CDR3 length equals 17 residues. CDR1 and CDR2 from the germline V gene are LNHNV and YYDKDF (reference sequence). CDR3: CATSRRALPLANYGYTF. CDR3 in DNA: TGTGCCACCAGCAGACGGGCCCTCCCCCTAGCTAACTATGGCTACACCTTC. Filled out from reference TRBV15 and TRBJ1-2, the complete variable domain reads DAMVIQNPRYQVTQFGKPVTLSCSQTLNHNVMYWYQQKSSQAPKLLFHYYDKDFNNEADTPDNFQSRRPNTSFCFLDIRSPGLGDTAMYLCATSRRALPLANYGYTFGSGTRLTVV.

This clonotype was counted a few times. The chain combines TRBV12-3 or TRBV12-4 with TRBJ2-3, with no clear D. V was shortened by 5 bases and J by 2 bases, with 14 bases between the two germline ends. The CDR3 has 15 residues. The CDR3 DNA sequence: TGTGCCAGCAGTCCCCAAGCCGGAGCCACAGATACGCAGTATTTT. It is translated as CASSPQAGATDTQYF.

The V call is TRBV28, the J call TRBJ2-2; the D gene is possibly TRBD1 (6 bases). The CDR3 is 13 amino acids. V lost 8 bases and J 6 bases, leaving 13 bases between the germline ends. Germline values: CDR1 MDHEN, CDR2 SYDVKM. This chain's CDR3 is CASQPAGAGELFF. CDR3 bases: TGTGCCAGCCAACCCGCAGGGGCCGGGGAGCTGTTTTTT.

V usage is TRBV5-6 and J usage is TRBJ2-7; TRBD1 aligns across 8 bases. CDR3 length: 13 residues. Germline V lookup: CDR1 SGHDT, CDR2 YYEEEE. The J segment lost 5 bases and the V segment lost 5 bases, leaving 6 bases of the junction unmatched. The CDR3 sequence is CASRYDRGHEQYF. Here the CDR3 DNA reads TGTGCCAGCAGGTATGACAGGGGCCACGAGCAGTACTTC.

This CDR3 reads CASSAGGRYEQYF. DNA of the CDR3: TGTGCCAGCTCTGCGGGGGGGAGGTACGAGCAGTACTTC. V and J are TRBV28 and TRBJ2-7, with 9 bases lining up with TRBD2. Unmatched junction bases numbered 6, after V lost 8 bases and J lost 4 bases. Germline lookup yields CDR1 MDHEN and CDR2 SYDVKM. The CDR3 contains 13 residues.